This T cell receptor (beta chain) was recorded in a study of early T cells in non-severe SARS-CoV-2 infection. The ends lost 2 bases at V and 4 bases at J; junction bases unmatched: 2. This CDR3 has 16 amino acids. Germline V CDR1 and CDR2: MDHEN, SYDVKM. This clonotype occurred a few times. From the 5' RACE reads, TCRdb called clonotypes with MiXCR, one entry per CDR3 protein. The sample includes tens of thousands of distinct CDR3 sequences, 13% to 15% of them seen just once. V usage is TRBV28 and J usage is TRBJ2-3, with 14 bases fitting TRBD2. This specimen consisted of whole blood, obtained at baseline. The TCR originated in an adult who was a healthcare worker with PCR-confirmed SARS-CoV-2 infection or an uninfected control (not recorded which). CDR3 in DNA: TGTGCCAGCAGTTTAGGGACTAGCGGGAGCGCAGATACGCAGTATTTT. Translated, it gives CASSLGTSGSADTQYF.